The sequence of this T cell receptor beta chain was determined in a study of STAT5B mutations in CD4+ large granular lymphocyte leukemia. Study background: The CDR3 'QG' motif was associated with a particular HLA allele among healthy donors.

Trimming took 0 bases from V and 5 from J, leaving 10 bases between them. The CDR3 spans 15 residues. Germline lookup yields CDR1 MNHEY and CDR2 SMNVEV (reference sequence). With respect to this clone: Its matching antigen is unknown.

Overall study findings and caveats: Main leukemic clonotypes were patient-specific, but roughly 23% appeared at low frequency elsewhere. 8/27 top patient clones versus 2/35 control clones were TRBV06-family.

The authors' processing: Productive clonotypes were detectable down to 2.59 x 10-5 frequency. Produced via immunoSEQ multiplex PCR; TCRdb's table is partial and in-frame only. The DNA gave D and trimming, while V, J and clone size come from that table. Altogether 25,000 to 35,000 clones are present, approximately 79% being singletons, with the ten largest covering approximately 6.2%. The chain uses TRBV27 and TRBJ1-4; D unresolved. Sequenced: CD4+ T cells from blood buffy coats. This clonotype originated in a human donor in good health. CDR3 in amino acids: CASSLSTQLNEKLFF. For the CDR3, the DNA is TGTGCCAGCAGTTTATCGACACAGTTGAATGAAAAACTGTTTTTT. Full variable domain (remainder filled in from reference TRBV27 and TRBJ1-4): EAQVTQNPRYLITVTGKKLTVTCSQNMNHEYMSWYRQDPGLGLRQIYYSMNVEVTDKGDVPEGYKVSRKEKRNFPLILESPSPNQTSLYFCASSLSTQLNEKLFFGSGTQLSVL.